A single sample gave rise to the 6 T cell receptor beta chains below, sequenced in a study of T-cell memory formation after mild COVID-19. From the 5' RACE reads, TCRdb called clonotypes with MiXCR, one entry per CDR3 protein. The data contain 140,000 or so distinct CDR3 sequences, about 5.7% of them singletons. Material: PBMCs or a T cell subset sorted from them (not recorded which). These receptors originate from an adult woman who had mild COVID-19 (a few samples of this study predate the infection). Cell type and time point are not known.

This chain connects TRBV5-7 to TRBJ2-2, with D uncertain. TRBV5-7 is noted as an ORF with a role that remains uncertain. V shed 2 bases and J shed 3 bases, with 11 bases lying between them. This CDR3 comprises 15 residues. The DNA of the CDR3 is TGTGCCAGCAGCTTTTACGTGAATTACACCGGGGAGCTGTTTTTT. The encoded protein is CASSFYVNYTGELFF.

This clonotype was recorded many times. The genes are TRBV9 and TRBJ1-1; D is unresolved. V was shortened by 0 bases and J by 2 bases, with 8 bases between the two germline ends. Germline-derived CDR1 and CDR2 are SGDLS and YYNGEE. The CDR3 loop spans 14 amino acids. The CDR3 loop reads CASSVGRENTEAFF. Written as DNA, the CDR3 is TGTGCCAGCAGCGTAGGACGGGAAAACACTGAAGCTTTCTTT.

This clonotype has only a few counts. The gene calls are TRBV20-1 and TRBJ1-4; a weak D match, TRBD1 (5 bases). Trimming removed 0 bases at V and 6 bases at J, with 11 bases between. The CDR3 is 14 residues long. Germline CDR1 and CDR2: DFQATT and SNEGSKA (reference sequence). CDR3 DNA sequence: TGCAGTGCTAGAGACGGGGGAGGACATGAAAAACTGTTTTTT. It is translated as CSARDGGGHEKLFF.

The sample holds many counts of this clonotype. The V call is TRBV6-5, the J call TRBJ2-7, with D unclear. The germline V gene encodes CDR1 MNHEY and CDR2 SVGAGI. CDR3 length equals 13 residues. Between the trimmed V and J ends, which lost 2 bases and 0 bases, there was a span of 5 bases. In DNA, the CDR3 is TGTGCCAGCAGTTACCTAAGCTCCTACGAGCAGTACTTC. Protein sequence: CASSYLSSYEQYF.

The chain uses TRBV6-6 and TRBJ2-7, with 12 bases lining up with TRBD2. Germline V gives CDR1 MNHNY, CDR2 SVGAGI (reference sequence). The CDR3 sequence is 15 residues long. V dropped 5 bases and J dropped 7; count of bases not matched to a gene: 9. The CDR3 region has the DNA TGTGCCAGCAGTCTCAGACTAGCGGGAGATCTAGAGCAGTACTTC. This encodes CASSLRLAGDLEQYF.

Ten or more counts support this clonotype. The chain is built from TRBV27 and TRBJ2-5; 10 bases are a match to TRBD2. Germline lookup yields CDR1 MNHEY and CDR2 SMNVEV (reference sequence). The CDR3 has 13 residues. The J segment lost 6 bases and the V segment lost 5 bases, leaving 3 bases of the junction unmatched. CDR3 sequence: CASSKREGKTQYF. Written as DNA, the CDR3 is TGTGCCAGCAGTAAGCGGGAGGGGAAGACCCAGTACTTC.